The following is a T cell receptor beta chain sequence with its context. Its specificity is unknown. The data were taken from a study of T cell responses to AZD1222 COVID-19 vaccine. Study conclusions and caveats: Reports indicate that nearly half of spike-specific TCRs are directed at unmutated variant regions.

Using immunoSEQ multiplex PCR, the repertoire was profiled, and TCRdb retains in-frame clones only, with some absent. The sample consists of approximately 84,000 clones, approximately 85% of them appearing once. CDR3 length: 14 residues. Trimming took off 2 bases at V and 5 bases at J, with 12 bases between the two ends. The germline V gene encodes CDR1 LNHNV and CDR2 YYDKDF (reference sequence). The material sequenced was peripheral blood, taken 28 days after the second AZD1222 dose. The rearrangement links TRBV15 to TRBJ2-5, with D perhaps TRBD1 (5 bases). This receptor was obtained from an adult who received the AZD1222 COVID-19 vaccine. This chain's CDR3 is CATSRPQGWETQYF. For the CDR3, the DNA is TGTGCCACCAGCAGACCTCAGGGATGGGAGACCCAGTACTTC.